The source of this TCR beta chain is a study of blood T cell repertoires in COVID-19. Study as a whole: Specimens from acute and convalescent COVID-19 originated in the United States, Italy and Spain. Nucleic acid was either cDNA or gDNA, and it came from T cells, B-cell-depleted T cells, or PBMCs.

Original analysis: It was from reference gene primer amplification that nucleated cell counts were estimated. Clones were read by immunoSEQ multiplex PCR, and TCRdb kept only the in-frame ones, dropping some. V, J and clone size derive from that table, while D and trimming were established from the DNA sequence. This sample yields about 140,000 clones, of which more than 85% are seen a single time; 5% to 6% belongs to the top ten. The germline CDR1 and CDR2 sequences are MGHRA and YSYEKL. CDR3 length: 16 amino acids. V shed 1 base and J shed 0 bases, with 10 bases lying between them. The sample was peripheral blood. The source of this sequence is a human donor in a cohort sampled during active COVID-19. The gene calls are TRBV4-1 and TRBJ2-1; D call uncertain. In DNA form, the CDR3 reads TGCGCCAGCAGCCAAGTGGTCCTGAGCTCCTACAATGAGCAGTTCTTC. Its protein product is CASSQVVLSSYNEQFF.